The clone carrying this T cell receptor (beta chain) occurred a few times. Its antigen remains unknown. Trimming pared 4 bases from V and 8 bases from J, leaving 11 bases between. Germline V gene lookup returns CDR1 MGHRA and CDR2 YSYEKL. The CDR3 runs 12 residues. These data originate in a study of response to subunit inactivated influenza vaccine. Each CDR3 protein is one row after TCRdb ran MiXCR on the RT-PCR reads. The sample shows 450,000 to 600,000 distinct CDR3 sequences, approximately 7.1% of them seen only once. Regarding the study as a whole: The authors put forward the suggestion that each seasonal influenza vaccination may bring in only a limited number of new T cells.

The chain links TRBV4-1 to TRBJ1-2; D possibly corresponds to TRBD1 (6 bases). The source of this sequence is a man aged 45 to 75 who received an inactivated influenza vaccine. The specimen was PBMCs from blood, collected 23 to 25 months after vaccination. Here the CDR3 reads CASSRAGDGYTF. The DNA of the CDR3 is TGCGCCAGCAGCCGGGCAGGGGACGGCTACACCTTC.